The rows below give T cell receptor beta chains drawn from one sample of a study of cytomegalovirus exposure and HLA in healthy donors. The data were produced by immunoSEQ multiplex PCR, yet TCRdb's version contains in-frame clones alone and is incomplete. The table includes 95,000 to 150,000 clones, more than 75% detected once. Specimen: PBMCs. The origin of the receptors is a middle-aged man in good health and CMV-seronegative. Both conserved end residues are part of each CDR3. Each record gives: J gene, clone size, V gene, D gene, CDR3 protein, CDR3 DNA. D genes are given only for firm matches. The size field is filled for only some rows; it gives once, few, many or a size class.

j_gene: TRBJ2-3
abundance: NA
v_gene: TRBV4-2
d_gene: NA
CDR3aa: CASSQDHQGDTQYF
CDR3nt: TGTGCCAGCAGCCAAGATCACCAGGGAGATACGCAGTATTTT

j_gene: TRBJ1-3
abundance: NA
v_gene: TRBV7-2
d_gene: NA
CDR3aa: CASSLAGAGNTIYF
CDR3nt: TGTGCCAGCAGCTTAGCAGGAGCCGGAAACACCATATATTTT

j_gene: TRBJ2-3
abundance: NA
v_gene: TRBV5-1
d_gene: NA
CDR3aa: CASSLLTTGRSTDTQYF
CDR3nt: TGCGCCAGCAGCTTGCTGACGACAGGGAGGAGCACAGATACGCAGTATTTT

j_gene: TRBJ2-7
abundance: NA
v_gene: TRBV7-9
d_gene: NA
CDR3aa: CASSLSQGPQEQYF
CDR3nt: TGTGCCAGCAGCTTGTCACAGGGACCGCAGGAGCAGTACTTC

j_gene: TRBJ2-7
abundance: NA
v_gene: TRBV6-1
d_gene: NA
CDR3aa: CASIQGTIHEQYF
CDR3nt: TGTGCCAGCATCCAGGGAACGATCCACGAGCAGTACTTC

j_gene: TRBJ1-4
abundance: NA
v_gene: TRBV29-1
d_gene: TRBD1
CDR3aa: CSVSGQGAEKLFF
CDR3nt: TGCAGCGTCTCCGGACAGGGGGCTGAAAAACTGTTTTTT

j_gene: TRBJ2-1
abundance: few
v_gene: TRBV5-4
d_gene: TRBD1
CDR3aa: CASSPTGGGYNEQFF
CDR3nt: TGTGCCAGCAGCCCGACAGGGGGCGGGTACAATGAGCAGTTCTTC

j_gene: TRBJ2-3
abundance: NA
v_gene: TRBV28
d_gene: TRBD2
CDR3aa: CASSLYLPSGNTDTQYF
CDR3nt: TGTGCCAGCAGTTTATATCTTCCTAGCGGGAACACAGATACGCAGTATTTT

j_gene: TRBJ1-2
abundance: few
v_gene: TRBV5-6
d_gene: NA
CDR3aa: CASSLGHGYTF
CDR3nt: TGTGCCAGCAGCTTGGGGCACGGCTACACCTTC

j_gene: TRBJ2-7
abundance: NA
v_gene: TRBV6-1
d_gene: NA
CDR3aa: CASSLDRGYEQYF
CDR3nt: TGTGCCAGCAGCCTAGACAGAGGCTACGAGCAGTACTTC

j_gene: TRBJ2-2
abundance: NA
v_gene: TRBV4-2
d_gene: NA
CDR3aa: CASSLLNTGELFF
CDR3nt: TGTGCCAGCAGCTTACTGAACACCGGGGAGCTGTTTTTT

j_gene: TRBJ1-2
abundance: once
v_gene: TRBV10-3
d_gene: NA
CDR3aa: CAISVDRTNYGYTF
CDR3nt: TGTGCCATCAGTGTTGACAGGACCAACTATGGCTACACCTTC

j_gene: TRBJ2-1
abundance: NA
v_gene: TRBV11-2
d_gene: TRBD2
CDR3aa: CASSSTIGRGGNEQFF
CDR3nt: TGTGCCAGCAGCTCTACAATCGGTCGGGGGGGCAATGAGCAGTTCTTC

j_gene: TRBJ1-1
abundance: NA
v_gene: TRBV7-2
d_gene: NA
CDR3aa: CASRLTTGGNAEAFF
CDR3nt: TGTGCCAGCAGATTGACGACGGGCGGGAACGCTGAAGCTTTCTTT

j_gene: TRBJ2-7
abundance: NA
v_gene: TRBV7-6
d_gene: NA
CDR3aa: CASSLSEGTEAYEQYF
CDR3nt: TGTGCCAGCAGCTTATCGGAGGGGACAGAGGCCTACGAGCAGTACTTC

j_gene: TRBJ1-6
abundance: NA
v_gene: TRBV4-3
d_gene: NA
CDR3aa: CASSQFRDIAGSPLHF
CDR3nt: TGCGCCAGCAGCCAGTTCCGGGATATAGCTGGTTCACCCCTCCACTTT

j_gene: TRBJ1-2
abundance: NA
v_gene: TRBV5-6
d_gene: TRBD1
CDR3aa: CASSLMTGGPRMDYGYTF
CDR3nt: TGTGCCAGCAGCTTGATGACAGGGGGACCCCGGATGGACTATGGCTACACCTTC

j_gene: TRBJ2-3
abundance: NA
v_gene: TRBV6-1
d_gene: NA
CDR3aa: CASMDRGPTDTQYF
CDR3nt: TGTGCCAGCATGGATCGGGGTCCCACAGATACGCAGTATTTT

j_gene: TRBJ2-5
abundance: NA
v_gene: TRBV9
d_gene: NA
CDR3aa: CASSVVGLGETQHF
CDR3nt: TGTGCCAGCAGCGTAGTTGGCCTTGGGGAGACCCAGCACTTC

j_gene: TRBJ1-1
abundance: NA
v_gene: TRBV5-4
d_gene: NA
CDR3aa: CASSQRSLTEAFF
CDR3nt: TGTGCCAGCAGCCAGAGGAGTCTGACTGAAGCTTTCTTT

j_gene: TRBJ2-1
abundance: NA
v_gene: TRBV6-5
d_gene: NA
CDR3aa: CASRSTSNEQFF
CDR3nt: TGTGCCAGCAGGAGTACTAGCAATGAGCAGTTCTTC

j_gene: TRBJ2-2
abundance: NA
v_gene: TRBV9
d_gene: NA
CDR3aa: CASSSPRRGTTGELFF
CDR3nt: TGTGCCAGCAGCTCACCAAGACGGGGAACAACCGGGGAGCTGTTTTTT

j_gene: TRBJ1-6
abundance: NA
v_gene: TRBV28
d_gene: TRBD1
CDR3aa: CASSTGGEGSPLHF
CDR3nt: TGTGCCAGCAGTACAGGGGGTGAGGGTTCACCCCTCCACTTT

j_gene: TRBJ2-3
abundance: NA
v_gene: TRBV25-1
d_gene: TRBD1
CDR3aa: CASSEPGTGAADTQYF
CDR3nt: TGTGCCAGCAGTGAGCCCGGGACAGGGGCGGCGGATACGCAGTATTTT

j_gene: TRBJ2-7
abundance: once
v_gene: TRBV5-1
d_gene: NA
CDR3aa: CASSLRGAEQYF
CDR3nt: TGCGCCAGCAGCTTAAGAGGTGCCGAGCAGTACTTC

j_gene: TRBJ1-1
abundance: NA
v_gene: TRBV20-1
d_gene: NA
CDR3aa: CSANPNTEAFF
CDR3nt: TGCAGTGCCAATCCAAACACTGAAGCTTTCTTT

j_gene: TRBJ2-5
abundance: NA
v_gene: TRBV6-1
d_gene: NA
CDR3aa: CASSEAPTTSGTQYF
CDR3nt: TGTGCCAGCAGTGAAGCTCCTACTACTTCGGGGACCCAGTACTTC

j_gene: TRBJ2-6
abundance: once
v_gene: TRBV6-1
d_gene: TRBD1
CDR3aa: CASSATGTGSSGANVLTF
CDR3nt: TGTGCCAGCAGTGCTACCGGGACAGGTTCCTCTGGGGCCAACGTCCTGACTTTC

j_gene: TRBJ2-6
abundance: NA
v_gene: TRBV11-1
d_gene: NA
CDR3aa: CASSSSVSGANVLTF
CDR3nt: TGTGCCAGCAGCTCCAGTGTCTCTGGGGCCAACGTCCTGACTTTC

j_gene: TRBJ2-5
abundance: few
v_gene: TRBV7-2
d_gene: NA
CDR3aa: CASSELETQYF
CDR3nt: TGTGCCAGCAGCGAGTTGGAGACCCAGTACTTC